What follows are 26 T cell receptor beta chains derived from one specimen sequenced in a study of blood T cell repertoires in COVID-19. Profiled with immunoSEQ multiplex PCR; TCRdb holds only in-frame clones, not every one. The sample lists about 360,000 clones, about 88% occurring once. The specimen sequenced was peripheral blood. All receptors derive from a human donor in a cohort sampled during active COVID-19.

As DNA, the CDR3 is TGCAGTGCTAGTCACGATAGCGGGAGGGCCTTGGATGAGCAGTTCTTC. Its translation: CSASHDSGRALDEQFF. The chain combines TRBV20-1 with TRBJ2-1; 11 bases align to TRBD2. This CDR3 region has 16 residues. J was trimmed by 8 bases and V by 3 bases; bases with no gene match: 12. CDR1 and CDR2 (germline): DFQATT, SNEGSKA (reference sequence).

Regarding this clone: This sample also contains other DNA sequences that code for the same CDR3. The V and J genes are TRBV5-1 and TRBJ1-6, with 9 bases identical to TRBD1. This CDR3 region has 14 residues. The V gene end was trimmed by 4 bases and the J gene end by 7 bases; junction bases not matched to a gene: 3. CDR1 is SGHRS, CDR2 YFSETQ, per germline. The CDR3 is CASSLGTGNSPLHF. CDR3 DNA: TGCGCCAGCAGCCTCGGGACAGGGAATTCACCCCTCCACTTT. Variable domain in full (rest from reference TRBV5-1 and TRBJ1-6): KAGVTQTPRYLIKTRGQQVTLSCSPISGHRSVSWYQQTPGQGLQFLFEYFSETQRNKGNFPGRFSGRQFSNSRSEMNVSTLELGDSALYLCASSLGTGNSPLHFGNGTRLTVT.

The genes are TRBV6-6 and TRBJ2-1, with D possibly TRBD2 on 5 matching bases. V was trimmed by 1 base and J by 7 bases, leaving 11 bases between them. Germline values: CDR1 MNHNY, CDR2 SVGAGI (reference sequence). This CDR3 spans 14 amino acids. CDR3 in DNA: TGTGCCAGCAGTTACTACGGGAATCAAAATGAGCAGTTCTTC. Its protein is CASSYYGNQNEQFF.

The rearrangement uses TRBV7-9 and TRBJ2-1, with 7 bases lining up with TRBD2. The ends lost 4 bases at V and 6 bases at J; junction bases unmatched: 6. In germline, CDR1 is SEHNR, CDR2 FQNEAQ (reference sequence). This CDR3 spans 14 amino acids. The CDR3 region is CASSSSRTSNEQFF. CDR3 DNA: TGTGCCAGCAGCTCCTCCCGGACTAGCAATGAGCAGTTCTTC.

V is TRBV9 and J is TRBJ2-5; TRBD2 agrees at 7 bases. V lost 3 bases and J lost 5; bases outside the gene matches: 4. The CDR3 contains 13 residues. In germline, CDR1 is SGDLS, CDR2 YYNGEE. CDR3 DNA sequence: TGTGCCAGCAGCGGGCTAGCGGCCGAGACCCAGTACTTC. Amino acids: CASSGLAAETQYF.

V usage is TRBV20-1 and J usage is TRBJ2-3; D may be TRBD2 (5 bases). V was pared by 3 bases and J by 4 bases, with 11 bases between. Germline lookup yields CDR1 DFQATT and CDR2 SNEGSKA (reference sequence). The CDR3 covers 13 residues. In nucleotides, the CDR3 is TGCAGTGCTAGTTTCGGGGTCCCAGATACGCAGTATTTT. This codes for CSASFGVPDTQYF.

The V call is TRBV4-1, the J call TRBJ2-5, with 8 bases matching TRBD1. The CDR3 consists of 15 residues. The germline CDR1 and CDR2 sequences are MGHRA and YSYEKL. Trimming removed 2 bases from V and 4 bases from J; junction bases left unmatched: 6. CDR3 sequence: CASSQYRTGLETQYF. CDR3 nucleotide sequence: TGCGCCAGCAGCCAATACAGGACAGGGTTAGAGACCCAGTACTTC.

This rearrangement joins TRBV7-9 to TRBJ2-7; D may be TRBD2 (6 bases). In germline, CDR1 is SEHNR, CDR2 FQNEAQ (reference sequence). Trimming cost V 5 bases and J 8 bases, with 16 bases left between them. The CDR3 consists of 13 residues. The CDR3 spells CASSGGARPQQYF. CDR3 bases: TGTGCCAGCAGCGGAGGGGCGCGGCCCCAGCAGTACTTC.

The J gene is TRBJ1-1, the V gene TRBV10-3; 10 bases map to TRBD1. This CDR3 spans 15 amino acids. The V gene's germline CDR1 is ENHRY and CDR2 SYGVKD. The V gene end was trimmed by 5 bases and the J gene end by 6 bases; junction bases not matched to a gene: 9. The CDR3 is CAISTDRGRLAEAFF. The CDR3 DNA reads TGTGCCATCAGTACCGACAGGGGGCGCTTAGCTGAAGCTTTCTTT.

This chain links TRBV7-2 with TRBJ1-2, with a weak D call TRBD1 (5 bases). Germline V gene data show CDR1 as SGHTA and CDR2 as FQGNSA. The CDR3 has 16 residues. Trimming took off 5 bases at V and 1 base at J, with 17 bases between the two ends. CDR3 protein: CASSTSGTGDNYGYTF. Here the CDR3 DNA reads TGTGCCAGCAGCACTTCAGGAACAGGAGATAACTATGGCTACACCTTC.

The genes are TRBV27 and TRBJ1-4, with D maybe TRBD1 (6 bases). V was pared by 1 base and J by 0 bases, with 15 bases between. Germline values: CDR1 MNHEY, CDR2 SMNVEV (reference sequence). The CDR3 loop spans 18 amino acids. For the CDR3, the DNA is TGTGCCAGCAGTTTATTCCCCCCTCGGACAGCAACTAATGAAAAACTGTTTTTT. It yields the protein CASSLFPPRTATNEKLFF.

The gene calls are TRBV11-2 and TRBJ2-3; D uncertain. Trimming left V 5 bases short and J 5 bases short, with 14 bases between. Germline V gene lookup returns CDR1 SGHAT and CDR2 FQNNGV. CDR3 length: 14 residues. The CDR3 is CASSHNMRGDTQYF. The CDR3 DNA is TGTGCCAGCAGCCATAATATGAGAGGAGATACGCAGTATTTT.

The J gene is TRBJ1-1, the V gene TRBV24-1; D perhaps matches TRBD1 (5 bases). The CDR3 totals 13 residues. Germline V gene lookup returns CDR1 KGHDR and CDR2 SFDVKD. Trimming shortened V by 1 base and J by 8 bases, and 10 bases separated the two germline ends. The CDR3 sequence: CATSDLAGKEAFF. The CDR3 coding sequence is TGTGCCACCAGTGATTTAGCAGGGAAAGAAGCTTTCTTT.

The count of this clone is one. The chain links TRBV28 to TRBJ1-1; D might be TRBD1 (5 bases). Trimming took off 6 bases at V and 2 bases at J, with 19 bases between the two ends. The germline V gene encodes CDR1 MDHEN and CDR2 SYDVKM. This CDR3 is 16 amino acids long. The CDR3 nucleotides read TGTGCCAGCAGGAAGGACGGGGGATTTGAAAACACTGAAGCTTTCTTT. Translation gives CASRKDGGFENTEAFF.

This rearrangement joins TRBV9 to TRBJ2-1, with D possibly TRBD2 on 6 matching bases. The length of the CDR3 is 15 residues. Germline V gene sequence: CDR1 SGDLS, CDR2 YYNGEE. V dropped 0 bases and J dropped 2 bases, with 9 bases sitting between them. Here the CDR3 reads CASSVGRGTYNEQFF. CDR3 coding DNA: TGTGCCAGCAGCGTAGGGCGGGGTACCTACAATGAGCAGTTCTTC.

V usage is TRBV30 and J usage is TRBJ1-5, with D possibly matching TRBD1 (5 bases). Trimming shortened V by 3 bases and J by 5 bases, and 14 bases separated the two germline ends. The CDR3 length is 14 residues. CDR1 GTSNPN and CDR2 SVGIG come from the germline V gene (reference sequence). The CDR3 loop reads CAWSGGGDDQPQHF. CDR3 nucleotide sequence: TGTGCCTGGAGCGGGGGAGGGGACGATCAGCCCCAGCATTTT.

The V gene is TRBV2, the J gene TRBJ1-2, with a weak D call TRBD1 (5 bases). Germline V CDR1 and CDR2: SNHLY, FYNNEI. There are 15 residues in the CDR3. The V end was cut by 3 bases, the J end by 4 bases, with 15 bases between. The CDR3 region is CASSDSGGTIYGYTF. The CDR3 DNA sequence: TGTGCCAGCAGTGATTCGGGGGGAACAATCTATGGCTACACCTTC.

This sequence joins TRBV9 and TRBJ2-1, with 12 nucleotides matching TRBD2. J lost 9 bases, V lost 3 bases, and 25 bases had no gene match. This CDR3 region has 21 residues. The germline CDR1 and CDR2 sequences are SGDLS and YYNGEE. The CDR3 spells CASSERPGTSGYGGYSVEQFF. CDR3 DNA: TGTGCCAGCAGCGAAAGACCCGGGACTAGCGGGTATGGTGGTTATTCGGTTGAGCAGTTCTTC.

The chain combines TRBV19 with TRBJ1-3; the D is unclear. Deletions cut 7 bases from V and 1 base from J, with 11 bases between. The CDR3 consists of 14 residues. Per germline, CDR1 LNHDA and CDR2 SQIVND (reference sequence). CDR3 bases: TGTGCCAGTACGGTCGGGAGTTCTGGAAACACCATATATTTT. It encodes CASTVGSSGNTIYF.

The V and J genes are TRBV11-3 and TRBJ2-2; D possibly corresponds to TRBD2 (5 bases). Trimming removed 5 bases from V and 1 base from J, with 8 bases in between. Germline V gene lookup returns CDR1 SGHNT and CDR2 YENEEA. The CDR3 totals 14 residues. CDR3 DNA: TGTGCCAGCAGCCCCCGGGAGAACACCGGGGAGCTGTTTTTT. This codes for CASSPRENTGELFF.

The chain recombines TRBV3-1 (or the pseudogene TRBV3-2) with TRBJ1-5, with TRBD1 matching over 9 bases. The germline V gene encodes CDR1 LGHDT and CDR2 YNNKEL (reference sequence). V gave up 4 bases and J gave up 7 bases; unmatched junction bases: 5. The CDR3 totals 14 residues. The CDR3 here is CASSPDRGWQPQHF. CDR3 DNA sequence: TGTGCCAGCAGCCCCGACAGGGGGTGGCAGCCCCAGCATTTT.

This clone was observed a handful of times. This chain links TRBV6-1 with TRBJ2-3; D is possibly TRBD1 (7 bases). V was pared by 4 bases and J by 0 bases, with 17 bases between. The CDR3 spans 17 residues. The germline gives CDR1 MNHNS, CDR2 SASEGT. CDR3 sequence reads: CASSVWSGDSSTDTQYF. CDR3 nucleotide sequence: TGTGCCAGCAGTGTATGGTCGGGGGACAGTAGCACAGATACGCAGTATTTT.

The chain combines TRBV27 with TRBJ2-1, with 7 bases aligning to TRBD1. This CDR3 contains 14 residues. Germline lookup yields CDR1 MNHEY and CDR2 SMNVEV (reference sequence). The junction had 5 bases not matched to a gene; V was cut back by 6 bases and J by 3 bases. CDR3 region: CASRSGGVYNEQFF. The CDR3 DNA reads as TGTGCCAGCAGGTCAGGGGGTGTCTACAATGAGCAGTTCTTC.

This sequence joins TRBV2 and TRBJ2-1, with 7 bases lining up with TRBD1. The CDR3 totals 16 residues. Germline assignment: CDR1 SNHLY and CDR2 FYNNEI. V was clipped by 3 bases and J by 7 bases; unmatched bases: 12. CDR3: CASSEQGGWSGNEQFF. CDR3 nucleotide sequence: TGTGCCAGCAGTGAGCAAGGGGGCTGGTCGGGGAATGAGCAGTTCTTC.

CDR3 protein: CASSYSGLITEAFF. The CDR3 region has the DNA TGTGCCAGCAGTTACTCGGGACTGATCACTGAAGCTTTCTTT. V is TRBV6-6 and J is TRBJ1-1, with TRBD1 as a possible D gene (5 bases). The CDR3 consists of 14 residues. Germline V CDR1 and CDR2: MNHNY, SVGAGI (reference sequence). V was clipped by 0 bases and J by 4 bases, with 9 bases between them.

J is TRBJ2-2 and V is TRBV14; no reliable D call. With 4 bases removed from V and 1 base from J, the gap between germline ends came to 13 bases. The CDR3 has 16 residues. The germline CDR1 and CDR2 sequences are SGHDN and FVKESK. CDR3 residues: CASSRYGAVNTGELFF. The CDR3 DNA is TGTGCCAGCAGCCGGTACGGAGCTGTGAACACCGGGGAGCTGTTTTTT. Together with reference TRBV14 and TRBJ2-2, the CDR3 gives the full variable domain: EAGVTQFPSHSVIEKGQTVTLRCDPISGHDNLYWYRRVMGKEIKFLLHFVKESKQDESGMPNNRFLAERTGGTYSTLKVQPAELEDSGVYFCASSRYGAVNTGELFFGEGSRLTVL.